These 25 T cell receptor beta chains originate from one sample sequenced in a study of shared clonotypes between healthy human individuals. CD45RO negativity and positive selection for CCR7 defined naive CD8 cells, a population that excluded terminally differentiated effector memory CD45RA+ cells. Assay: immunoSEQ multiplex PCR; the TCRdb copy retains only in-frame clones and omits some. The sample includes roughly 550,000 clones, 95% of them seen just once. Sequencing was carried out using naive CD8+ T cells sorted from blood. The receptors were sampled from a woman aged 25-40 years in good health.

This clone was detected only a few times. The chain couples TRBV7-9 to TRBJ2-3; the D gene is possibly TRBD1 (5 bases). CDR1 is SEHNR and CDR2 is FQNEAQ in the germline V gene (reference sequence). V dropped 2 bases and J dropped 3 bases, with 15 bases sitting between them. There are 16 residues in the CDR3. The CDR3 reads CASSLWGPSRTDTQYF. The CDR3 nucleotides are TGTGCCAGCAGCTTATGGGGCCCCTCTAGGACAGATACGCAGTATTTT.

This chain links TRBV23-1 with TRBJ2-7, with D hard to call. TRBV23-1 is noted as an ORF with a role that remains uncertain. This CDR3 spans 14 amino acids. V was pared by 7 bases and J by 0 bases, with 13 bases between. The CDR3 reads CASTPRDPSYEQYF. The CDR3 bases are TGCGCCAGCACACCCAGAGATCCCTCCTACGAGCAGTACTTC.

The rearrangement links TRBV28 to TRBJ1-1; perhaps TRBD1 as D (6 bases). With 4 bases removed from V and 4 bases from J, the gap between germline ends came to 13 bases. Germline values: CDR1 MDHEN, CDR2 SYDVKM. The CDR3 extends over 14 amino acids. The CDR3 DNA is TGTGCCAGCAGTTGGAGGACAGAAAGCACTGAAGCTTTCTTT. Protein product: CASSWRTESTEAFF.

The chain combines TRBV19 with TRBJ1-5, with 10 bases fitting TRBD1. The CDR3 is 14 amino acids. Trimming cost V 7 bases and J 5 bases; bases outside gene matches: 5. Germline values: CDR1 LNHDA, CDR2 SQIVND (reference sequence). DNA of the CDR3: TGTGCCAGTACCCCGGGACAGGGGTATCAGCCCCAGCATTTT. As protein: CASTPGQGYQPQHF.

The J gene is TRBJ2-7, the V gene TRBV19; D uncertain. CDR1 is LNHDA and CDR2 is SQIVND in the germline V gene (reference sequence). The CDR3 is made up of 15 amino acids. V lost 3 bases and J lost 2, with 14 bases in between. CDR3 loop: CASSIASGLTYEQYF. Here the CDR3 DNA reads TGTGCCAGTAGTATTGCCTCTGGGCTCACCTACGAGCAGTACTTC. Full variable domain (missing parts from reference TRBV19 and TRBJ2-7): DGGITQSPKYLFRKEGQNVTLSCEQNLNHDAMYWYRQDPGQGLRLIYYSQIVNDFQKGDIAEGYSVSREKKESFPLTVTSAQKNPTAFYLCASSIASGLTYEQYFGPGTRLTVT.

The genes are TRBV27 and TRBJ2-7; the D gene is possibly TRBD2 (5 bases). The CDR3 has 16 amino acids. Trimming shortened V by 2 bases and J by 3 bases, and 17 bases separated the two germline ends. The germline CDR1 and CDR2 sequences are MNHEY and SMNVEV (reference sequence). CDR3 protein: CASSLGSPSYNYEQYF. The CDR3 nucleotides are TGTGCCAGCAGTTTAGGGAGTCCGAGCTACAACTACGAGCAGTACTTC.

The chain uses TRBV15 and TRBJ2-7; TRBD1 matches at 7 bases. The CDR3 contains 14 residues. Germline loops: CDR1 LNHNV, CDR2 YYDKDF (reference sequence). V trimming: 4 bases; J trimming: 3 bases; junction bases outside the gene matches: 6. As DNA, the CDR3 is TGTGCCACCAGCATCAACAGGGGTAACTACGAGCAGTACTTC. Its protein product is CATSINRGNYEQYF.

Comments on this clone: At the DNA level, this CDR3 is encoded by other sequences in the same sample as well. The J gene is TRBJ2-1, the V gene TRBV7-9, with no clear D. The ends were cut back, 1 base at V and 5 bases at J, with 3 bases in the middle. The germline CDR1 and CDR2 sequences are SEHNR and FQNEAQ (reference sequence). This CDR3 has 12 residues. CDR3 in amino acids: CASSLGHNEQFF. DNA of the CDR3: TGTGCCAGCAGCTTAGGCCACAATGAGCAGTTCTTC. Full variable domain (rest looked up from reference TRBV7-9 and TRBJ2-1): DTGVSQNPRHKITKRGQNVTFRCDPISEHNRLYWYRQTLGQGPEFLTYFQNEAQLEKSRLLSDRFSAERPKGSFSTLEIQRTEQGDSAMYLCASSLGHNEQFFGPGTRLTVL.

V usage is TRBV5-1 and J usage is TRBJ2-7, with TRBD2 matching 8 bases. The CDR3 consists of 17 residues. Trimming took 4 bases from V and 4 from J; bases not matched to a gene: 16. From germline, CDR1 is SGHRS and CDR2 YFSETQ. The CDR3 sequence: CASSPEEGSGSGYEQYF. The CDR3 DNA sequence: TGCGCCAGCAGCCCAGAGGAGGGAAGCGGGAGCGGATACGAGCAGTACTTC.

The chain joins TRBV13 to TRBJ2-3, with 7 positions matching TRBD2. This CDR3 is 15 amino acids long. Germline trimming cut 7 bases from V and 0 bases from J; bases unmatched to any gene: 7. Germline V lookup: CDR1 PRHDT, CDR2 FYEKMQ (reference sequence). The CDR3 reads CASNILAVSTDTQYF. The CDR3 DNA reads as TGTGCCAGCAACATTCTAGCGGTCAGCACAGATACGCAGTATTTT.

This chain links TRBV27 with TRBJ1-1; D might be TRBD1 (5 bases). V shed 0 bases and J shed 4 bases, with 15 bases lying between them. This CDR3 is 16 amino acids long. CDR1 is MNHEY, CDR2 SMNVEV, per germline (reference sequence). CDR3 in amino acids: CASSLSSDRSSTEAFF. In nucleotides, the CDR3 is TGTGCCAGCAGTTTATCCTCCGACAGATCATCCACTGAAGCTTTCTTT.

The V gene is TRBV27, the J gene TRBJ1-2; no firm D call. V was trimmed by 0 bases and J by 6 bases, leaving 11 bases between them. The CDR3 is 14 residues long. The germline CDR1 and CDR2 sequences are MNHEY and SMNVEV (reference sequence). The DNA of the CDR3 is TGTGCCAGCAGTTTATCTTCAGGCGGCCATGGCTACACCTTC. Translation gives CASSLSSGGHGYTF.

The chain couples TRBV2 to TRBJ1-4; the D is unclear. The CDR3 totals 13 residues. V gave up 7 bases and J gave up 0 bases, with 6 bases separating them. The V gene's germline CDR1 is SNHLY and CDR2 FYNNEI. CDR3: CASTDATNEKLFF. The DNA of the CDR3 is TGTGCCAGCACAGATGCAACTAATGAAAAACTGTTTTTT.

The chain links TRBV13 to TRBJ2-2; no reliable D call. The length of the CDR3 is 13 residues. Germline assignment: CDR1 PRHDT and CDR2 FYEKMQ (reference sequence). V lost 5 bases and J 8 bases, leaving 12 bases between the germline ends. The DNA for the CDR3 is TGTGCCAGCAGCCCCGAAAGCGCAGGGGAGCTGTTTTTT. It is translated as CASSPESAGELFF.

The chain links TRBV15 to TRBJ1-6; D not certain. Germline CDR1 and CDR2: LNHNV and YYDKDF (reference sequence). The ends were cut back, 0 bases at V and 0 bases at J, with 6 bases in the middle. The CDR3 loop spans 16 amino acids. The CDR3: CATSRDQSSYNSPLHF. The CDR3 DNA follows: TGTGCCACCAGCAGAGATCAGAGCTCCTATAATTCACCCCTCCACTTT.

The chain combines TRBV19 with TRBJ2-7; TRBD2 aligns across 7 bases. The germline gives CDR1 LNHDA, CDR2 SQIVND (reference sequence). This CDR3 has 15 residues. V was clipped by 5 bases and J by 3 bases; unmatched bases: 10. CDR3 nucleotide sequence: TGTGCCAGTAGTCCCCCCGGACTAGAAGGCTACGAGCAGTACTTC. Protein sequence: CASSPPGLEGYEQYF.

V usage is TRBV7-6 and J usage is TRBJ2-7; the D call may be TRBD1 or TRBD2 (5 bases each). Germline V gene lookup returns CDR1 SGHVS and CDR2 FNYEAQ. Between the trimmed V and J ends, which lost 4 bases and 4 bases, there was a span of 14 bases. The CDR3 consists of 14 residues. In nucleotides, the CDR3 is TGTGCCAGCAGCTGGGACGCAGAGACGTACGAGCAGTACTTC. Protein product: CASSWDAETYEQYF.

The V call is TRBV5-1, the J call TRBJ2-1, with TRBD1 matching 9 bases. The trim removed 4 bases at V and 1 base at J, leaving 6 bases unmatched. The length of the CDR3 is 16 residues. From germline, CDR1 is SGHRS and CDR2 YFSETQ. CDR3 region: CASSVLQGASYNEQFF. The DNA of the CDR3 is TGCGCCAGCAGCGTCCTACAGGGGGCTTCCTACAATGAGCAGTTCTTC.

The chain uses TRBV4-1 and TRBJ1-6; D unresolved. The CDR3 consists of 15 residues. Germline lookup yields CDR1 MGHRA and CDR2 YSYEKL. Between the trimmed V and J ends, which lost 1 base and 8 bases, there was a span of 12 bases. CDR3 amino acids: CASSQVVLRDSPLHF. CDR3 bases: TGCGCCAGCAGCCAAGTGGTCCTCCGGGATTCACCCCTCCACTTT.

This chain connects TRBV28 to TRBJ1-2; TRBD1 agrees at 9 bases. J was trimmed by 8 bases and V by 7 bases; bases with no gene match: 8. CDR3 size: 13 residues. Germline CDR1 MDHEN, CDR2 SYDVKM. Here the CDR3 reads CASKLQGAQGYTF. In nucleotides, the CDR3 is TGTGCCAGCAAACTACAGGGGGCGCAGGGCTACACCTTC.

The chain links TRBV7-8 to TRBJ2-1; TRBD2 aligns across 9 bases. The germline CDR1 and CDR2 sequences are SGHVS and FQNEAQ. This CDR3 is built from 18 residues. Trimming at V came to 1 base and at J to 5 bases, leaving 12 bases not matched to a gene. DNA for the CDR3: TGTGCCAGCAGCTTAGGGTTTAGCGGGAGCAACTTGAACAATGAGCAGTTCTTC. Amino acids: CASSLGFSGSNLNNEQFF.

This rearrangement joins TRBV27 to TRBJ1-2, with a possible D match to TRBD1 (5 bases). CDR3 size: 13 residues. The germline V gene has CDR1 MNHEY and CDR2 SMNVEV (reference sequence). Trimming took 6 bases from V and 4 from J, leaving 12 bases between them. The DNA of the CDR3 is TGTGCCAGCAGCCCGTCGGGGGGCTATGGCTACACCTTC. Its translation: CASSPSGGYGYTF.

V usage is TRBV30 and J usage is TRBJ1-4; D unresolved. In germline, CDR1 is GTSNPN, CDR2 SVGIG (reference sequence). The CDR3 contains 11 residues. V was pared by 3 bases and J by 7 bases, with 6 bases between. The CDR3 DNA reads TGTGCCTGGAGGAGCGGTGAAAAACTGTTTTTT. The encoded protein is CAWRSGEKLFF.

The J gene is TRBJ2-7, the V gene TRBV10-3, with no clear D. CDR3 length equals 13 residues. The V end was cut by 1 base, the J end by 0 bases, with 4 bases between. Germline lookup yields CDR1 ENHRY and CDR2 SYGVKD. The CDR3 nucleotides read TGTGCCATCAGTGAGTACAACTCCTACGAGCAGTACTTC. Its translation: CAISEYNSYEQYF.

The chain employs TRBV6-1 and TRBJ2-1; D ambiguous. The V gene's germline CDR1 is MNHNS and CDR2 SASEGT. CDR3 length equals 12 residues. The V end lost 4 bases, the J end lost 3 bases, and 4 bases lay between the germline ends. CDR3 nucleotide sequence: TGTGCCAGCAGTGGCAACTACAATGAGCAGTTCTTC. Translation: CASSGNYNEQFF.